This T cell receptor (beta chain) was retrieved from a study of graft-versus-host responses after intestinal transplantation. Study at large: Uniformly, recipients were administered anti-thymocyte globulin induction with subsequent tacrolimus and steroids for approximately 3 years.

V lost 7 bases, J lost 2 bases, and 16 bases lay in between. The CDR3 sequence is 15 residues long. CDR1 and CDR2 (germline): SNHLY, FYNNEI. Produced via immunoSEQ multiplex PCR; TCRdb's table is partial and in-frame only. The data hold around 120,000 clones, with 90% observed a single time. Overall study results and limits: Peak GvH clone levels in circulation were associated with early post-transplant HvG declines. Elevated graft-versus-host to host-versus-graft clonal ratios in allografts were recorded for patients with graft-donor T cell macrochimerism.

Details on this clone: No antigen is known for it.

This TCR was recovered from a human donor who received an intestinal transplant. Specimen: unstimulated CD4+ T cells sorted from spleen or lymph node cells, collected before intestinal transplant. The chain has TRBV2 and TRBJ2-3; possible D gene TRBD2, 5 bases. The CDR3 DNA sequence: TGTGCCAGCAAGTACGGGGAGCCGTACACAGATACGCAGTATTTT. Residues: CASKYGEPYTDTQYF.